These T cell receptor beta chains were read from a single sample in a study of breast tumors, draining lymph nodes, adjacent tissues. TCRdb reanalysed the multiplex PCR reads using MiXCR and keeps one entry per CDR3 protein. The sample records some 230,000 distinct CDR3 sequences, around 35% being singletons. Sequenced material: axillary lymph node tissue. The receptors originated from a female donor with breast cancer. Some clones in this sample may be carry-over from other donors' samples. Both conserved end residues are part of each CDR3. D genes are given only for firm matches.

d_call: TRBD1
v_call: TRBV6-1
j_call: TRBJ2-7
cdr3_aa: CASTAHDRGSYEQYF

d_call: TRBD1
v_call: TRBV10-3
j_call: TRBJ2-5
cdr3_aa: CAISSGTGGITPETQYF

d_call: .
v_call: TRBV7-2
j_call: TRBJ2-1
cdr3_aa: CASSLEVRAYNEQFF

d_call: TRBD1
v_call: TRBV7-3
j_call: TRBJ1-2
cdr3_aa: CASREGQGAVWYGYTF

d_call: .
v_call: TRBV6-1
j_call: TRBJ2-6
cdr3_aa: CASSGGWGSGANVLTF

d_call: TRBD2
v_call: TRBV12-5
j_call: TRBJ2-3
cdr3_aa: CASMTLAGSTDTQYF

d_call: TRBD1
v_call: TRBV2
j_call: TRBJ2-3
cdr3_aa: CASSGQGSTDTQYF

d_call: .
v_call: TRBV27
j_call: TRBJ2-6
cdr3_aa: CASSPPGGVYGANVLTF

d_call: .
v_call: TRBV24-1
j_call: TRBJ2-5
cdr3_aa: CATSDLSVETQYF

d_call: TRBD1
v_call: TRBV2
j_call: TRBJ2-7
cdr3_aa: CASSRGPEQYF

d_call: .
v_call: TRBV19
j_call: TRBJ1-5
cdr3_aa: CASSFQGSNQPQHF

d_call: .
v_call: TRBV11-2
j_call: TRBJ2-7
cdr3_aa: CASSLGRGSEQYF

d_call: TRBD1
v_call: TRBV20-1
j_call: TRBJ2-2
cdr3_aa: CSVGTANTGELFF

d_call: .
v_call: TRBV28
j_call: TRBJ2-7
cdr3_aa: CASTRDLAAYEQYF

d_call: .
v_call: TRBV20-1
j_call: TRBJ1-2
cdr3_aa: CSARVGGGQGYGYTF

d_call: .
v_call: TRBV7-9
j_call: TRBJ1-2
cdr3_aa: CASSFGPEGKSGSDFSF

d_call: TRBD2
v_call: TRBV3-1
j_call: TRBJ2-3
cdr3_aa: CASSHLAGEKTDTQYF

d_call: .
v_call: TRBV5-5
j_call: TRBJ2-3
cdr3_aa: CASSLVEGELDTQYF

d_call: .
v_call: TRBV20-1
j_call: TRBJ2-7
cdr3_aa: CSASPGTSLYEQYF

d_call: TRBD2
v_call: TRBV24-1
j_call: TRBJ2-7
cdr3_aa: CATSDLSGRGEQYF

d_call: .
v_call: TRBV7-2
j_call: TRBJ2-5
cdr3_aa: CASSLGAGGNQPQYF

d_call: TRBD1
v_call: TRBV5-1
j_call: TRBJ2-2
cdr3_aa: CASSPPGTAGTGELFF

d_call: TRBD1
v_call: TRBV6-1
j_call: TRBJ1-5
cdr3_aa: CASSPRGYNQPQHF

d_call: .
v_call: TRBV7-8
j_call: TRBJ1-2
cdr3_aa: CASSLAPGLYRDGYTF

d_call: .
v_call: TRBV4-1
j_call: TRBJ1-4
cdr3_aa: CVSSQDRQMNEKLFF

d_call: .
v_call: TRBV6-5
j_call: TRBJ1-3
cdr3_aa: CASSYSASGAGNTIYF

d_call: .
v_call: TRBV12-5
j_call: TRBJ1-1
cdr3_aa: CASGQGKLEAFF

d_call: TRBD1
v_call: TRBV5-6
j_call: TRBJ2-7
cdr3_aa: CASSLQGATYEQYF

d_call: TRBD2
v_call: TRBV11-2
j_call: TRBJ2-1
cdr3_aa: CASSFSGRANEQFF

d_call: .
v_call: TRBV6-5
j_call: TRBJ2-7
cdr3_aa: CATSPGTPTYEQYF

d_call: .
v_call: TRBV7-2
j_call: TRBJ2-7
cdr3_aa: CASGRTGYEQYF

d_call: .
v_call: TRBV6-5
j_call: TRBJ2-3
cdr3_aa: CASSYSRLSDTQYF

d_call: .
v_call: TRBV20-1
j_call: TRBJ2-7
cdr3_aa: CSTDSVAEQYF

d_call: .
v_call: TRBV28
j_call: TRBJ2-1
cdr3_aa: CASSSTGEQFF

d_call: TRBD2
v_call: TRBV9
j_call: TRBJ2-1
cdr3_aa: CASSVVASGRNEQFF

d_call: TRBD2
v_call: TRBV11-3
j_call: TRBJ2-1
cdr3_aa: CASSLNLGLAGDHEQFF

d_call: TRBD1
v_call: TRBV10-3
j_call: TRBJ2-7
cdr3_aa: CAISEAGTGGYGQYF

d_call: TRBD2
v_call: TRBV2
j_call: TRBJ2-1
cdr3_aa: CASSLTSGKGSEQFF

d_call: TRBD2
v_call: TRBV5-1
j_call: TRBJ2-3
cdr3_aa: CASSMGLAGVPDTQYF

d_call: .
v_call: TRBV7-9
j_call: TRBJ2-7
cdr3_aa: CASSLRDGLSYEQYF

d_call: TRBD2
v_call: TRBV19
j_call: TRBJ2-3
cdr3_aa: CAWGGTSGIGTDTQYF

d_call: TRBD2
v_call: TRBV2
j_call: TRBJ2-1
cdr3_aa: CASNPGLADNEQFF

d_call: TRBD1
v_call: TRBV29-1
j_call: TRBJ1-2
cdr3_aa: CSVGPGTGGNGYTF

d_call: TRBD2
v_call: TRBV9
j_call: TRBJ2-7
cdr3_aa: CASSVGSLAGDYEQYF

d_call: .
v_call: TRBV20-1
j_call: TRBJ1-5
cdr3_aa: CSASALDTRNQPQHF

d_call: .
v_call: TRBV6-5
j_call: TRBJ2-3
cdr3_aa: CASSTRYTQYF

d_call: .
v_call: TRBV3-1
j_call: TRBJ2-2
cdr3_aa: CASGEGTGELFF

d_call: .
v_call: TRBV7-2
j_call: TRBJ2-3
cdr3_aa: CASSQTRVPTDTQYF

d_call: TRBD1
v_call: TRBV20-1
j_call: TRBJ2-5
cdr3_aa: CSARGSDRQETQYF

d_call: .
v_call: TRBV19
j_call: TRBJ1-2
cdr3_aa: CASSIGFDYGYTF

d_call: .
v_call: TRBV20-1
j_call: TRBJ2-5
cdr3_aa: CSARDVNRGGETQYF

d_call: .
v_call: TRBV20-1
j_call: TRBJ2-1
cdr3_aa: CSAPASAGGGFF